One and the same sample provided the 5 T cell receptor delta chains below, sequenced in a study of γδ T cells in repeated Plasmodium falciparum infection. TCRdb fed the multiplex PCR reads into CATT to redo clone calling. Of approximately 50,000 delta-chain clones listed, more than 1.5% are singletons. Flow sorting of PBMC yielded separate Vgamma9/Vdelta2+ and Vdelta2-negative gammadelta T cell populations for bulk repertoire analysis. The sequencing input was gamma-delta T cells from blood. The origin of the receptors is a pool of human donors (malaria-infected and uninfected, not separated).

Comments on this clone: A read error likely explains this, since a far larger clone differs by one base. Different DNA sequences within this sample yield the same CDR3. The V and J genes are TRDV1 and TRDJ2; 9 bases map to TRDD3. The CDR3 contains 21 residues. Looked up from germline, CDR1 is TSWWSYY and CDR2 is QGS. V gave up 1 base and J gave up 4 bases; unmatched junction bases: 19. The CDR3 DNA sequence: TGTGCTCTTGGGGAACCACAATTTTTCACTGGGGGACGTTATCGGACAGCACAACTCTTCTTT. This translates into CALGEPQFFTGGRYRTAQLFF.

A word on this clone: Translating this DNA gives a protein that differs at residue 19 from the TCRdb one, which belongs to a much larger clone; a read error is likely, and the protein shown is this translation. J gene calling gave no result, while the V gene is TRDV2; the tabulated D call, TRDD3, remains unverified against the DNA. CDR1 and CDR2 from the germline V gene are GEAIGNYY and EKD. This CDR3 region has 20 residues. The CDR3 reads CACDTPLLGDTVIDTDKLTF. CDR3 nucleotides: TGTGCCTGTGACACCCCTTTACTGGGGGATACGGTCATTGACACCGATAAACTCACCTTT.

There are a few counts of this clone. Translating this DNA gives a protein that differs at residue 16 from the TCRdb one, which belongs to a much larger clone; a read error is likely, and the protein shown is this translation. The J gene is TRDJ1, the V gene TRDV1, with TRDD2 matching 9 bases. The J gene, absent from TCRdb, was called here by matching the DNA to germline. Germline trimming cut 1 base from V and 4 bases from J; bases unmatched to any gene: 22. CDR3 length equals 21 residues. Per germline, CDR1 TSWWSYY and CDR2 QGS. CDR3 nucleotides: TGTGCTCTTGGGGAACCTACCCTTACTCCTTCCTACTGGGGAGGGAGCGATAAACTCATCTTT. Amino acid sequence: CALGEPTLTPSYWGGSDKLIF.

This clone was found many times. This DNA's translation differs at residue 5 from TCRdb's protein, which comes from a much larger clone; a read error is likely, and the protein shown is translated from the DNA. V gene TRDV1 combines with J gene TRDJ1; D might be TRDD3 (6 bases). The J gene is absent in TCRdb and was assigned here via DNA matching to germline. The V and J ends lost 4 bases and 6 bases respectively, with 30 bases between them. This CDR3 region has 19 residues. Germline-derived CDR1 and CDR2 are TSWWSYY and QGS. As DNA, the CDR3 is TGTGCTCTTGGGGGACTAGGATTCTCTACCCATTACTGGGTGAATAAACTCATCTTT. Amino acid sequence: CALGGLGFSTHYWVNKLIF.

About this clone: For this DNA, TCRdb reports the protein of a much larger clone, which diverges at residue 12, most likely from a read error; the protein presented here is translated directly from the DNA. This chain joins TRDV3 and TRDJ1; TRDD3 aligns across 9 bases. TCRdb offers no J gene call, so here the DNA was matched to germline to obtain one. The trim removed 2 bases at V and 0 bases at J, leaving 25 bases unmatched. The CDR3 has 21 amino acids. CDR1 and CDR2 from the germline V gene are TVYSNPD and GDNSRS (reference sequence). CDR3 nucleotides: TGTGCCTTTCCGATCCCTCCTAAAGCTGGGGGATGCGGAAAGTACACCGATAAACTCATCTTT. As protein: CAFPIPPKAGGCGKYTDKLIF.